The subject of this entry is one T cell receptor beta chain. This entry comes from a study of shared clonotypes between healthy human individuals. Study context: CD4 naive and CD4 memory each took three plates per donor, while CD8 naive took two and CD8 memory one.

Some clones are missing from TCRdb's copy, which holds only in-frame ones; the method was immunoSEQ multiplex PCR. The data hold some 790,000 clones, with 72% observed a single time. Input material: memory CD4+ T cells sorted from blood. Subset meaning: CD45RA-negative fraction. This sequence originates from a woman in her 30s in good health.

The CDR3 is CASSSTGENIQYF. The CDR3 region has the DNA TGTGCCAGCAGTTCGACAGGGGAAAACATTCAGTACTTC. The chain uses TRBV28 and TRBJ2-4, with 8 bases fitting TRBD1. This CDR3 has 13 amino acids. Germline CDR1 reads MDHEN; CDR2 reads SYDVKM. V trimming: 4 bases; J trimming: 5 bases; junction bases outside the gene matches: 1.